This T cell receptor (beta chain) was documented in a study of blood T cell repertoires in COVID-19. About the study: T cells, B-cell-depleted T cells, or PBMCs provided the cDNA or gDNA that served as material.

The length of the CDR3 is 14 residues. The V gene lost 1 base and the J gene lost 2 bases, with 9 bases spanning the gap. Germline loops: CDR1 SEHNR, CDR2 FQNEAQ (reference sequence). Here immunoSEQ multiplex PCR was the method, and the copy in TCRdb shows in-frame clones only, minus some. The repertoire holds around 100,000 clones, approximately 90% seen once, with around 5% in the top ten. It was during active infection that Seattle patients were enrolled and then longitudinally followed. The origin of this receptor is a woman aged 45-65 years with COVID-19, enrolled during active disease. The V gene is TRBV7-9, the J gene TRBJ2-7, with D possibly TRBD2 on 6 matching bases. Material for sequencing was peripheral blood. Here the CDR3 DNA reads TGTGCCAGCAGCTTAGATTCGGGGGCCTACGAGCAGTACTTC. Protein product: CASSLDSGAYEQYF.